These T cell receptor beta chains were read from a single sample in a study of blood T cell repertoires in COVID-19. Clones were read by immunoSEQ multiplex PCR, and TCRdb kept only the in-frame ones, dropping some. The profile shows some 150,000 clones, 70% to 90% of them singletons. Sequencing used PBMCs or T cells enriched from blood (not recorded which). The receptors originated from a man aged 45-60 years who had recovered from COVID-19. The CDR3 runs from the conserved cysteine through the conserved F or W. The D gene is left open where the match is weak. Rows give clone size only sometimes, using once, few, many, or a class for an expanded clone.

J,size,V,D,CDR3,DNA
TRBJ1-5,.,TRBV19,TRBD1,CASSMYATGNSQPQHF,TGTGCCAGTAGTATGTACGCGACAGGGAATAGTCAGCCCCAGCATTTT
TRBJ2-2,.,TRBV6-1,.,CASSDEARQFTGELFF,TGTGCCAGCAGTGACGAAGCGAGGCAATTCACCGGGGAGCTGTTTTTT
TRBJ1-2,.,TRBV13,TRBD1,CASSPPGQGNYGYTF,TGTGCCAGCAGCCCACCCGGACAGGGAAACTATGGCTACACCTTC
TRBJ1-2,.,TRBV3-1/TRBV3-2,.,CASSQANGYTF,TGTGCCAGCAGCCAAGCAAATGGCTACACCTTC
TRBJ1-3,.,TRBV6-5,.,CASSHRDRSGNTIYF,TGTGCCAGCAGCCACAGGGATAGATCTGGAAACACCATATATTTT
TRBJ1-1,.,TRBV11-2,.,CASKETVNTEAFF,TGTGCCAGCAAGGAAACAGTTAACACTGAAGCTTTCTTT
TRBJ2-3,.,TRBV7-2,.,CASSFRGAGSTDTQYF,TGTGCCAGCAGCTTTCGGGGGGCTGGGTCCACAGATACGCAGTATTTT
TRBJ2-7,.,TRBV2,TRBD2,CASSDGPSGGYEQYF,TGTGCCAGCAGTGACGGCCCTAGCGGGGGTTACGAGCAGTACTTC
TRBJ1-5,.,TRBV6-1,TRBD1,CASSEEQGFNQPQHF,TGTGCCAGCAGTGAGGAACAGGGGTTCAATCAGCCCCAGCATTTT
TRBJ2-1,.,TRBV7-9,TRBD2,CASSLKLAEYNEQFF,TGTGCCAGCAGCTTGAAACTAGCGGAGTACAATGAGCAGTTCTTC
TRBJ2-4,.,TRBV11-2,.,CASSIGGMGYIQYF,TGTGCCAGCAGCATTGGCGGGATGGGTTACATTCAGTACTTC
TRBJ1-5,.,TRBV28,.,CASKGDPVSHQAQHF,TGTGCCAGCAAGGGGGACCCCGTTTCTCATCAAGCCCAGCATTTT
TRBJ2-3,few,TRBV5-1,TRBD1,CASSLPPGQGAYTQYF,TGCGCCAGCAGCTTGCCCCCGGGACAGGGGGCATATACGCAGTATTTT
TRBJ2-3,.,TRBV4-3,.,CASSQDHRDISDTQYF,TGCGCCAGCAGCCAAGATCACAGGGATATCTCAGATACGCAGTATTTT
TRBJ2-1,.,TRBV28,.,CASSSPPSADEQFF,TGTGCCAGCAGTTCCCCCCCCTCTGCGGATGAGCAGTTCTTC
TRBJ1-6,.,TRBV9,TRBD1,CASSLLGQGSSPLHF,TGTGCCAGCAGCCTCCTGGGACAGGGGAGTTCACCCCTCCACTTT
TRBJ1-1,.,TRBV7-2,.,CASSLDGRGHEAFF,TGTGCCAGCAGCTTAGACGGCAGGGGCCATGAAGCTTTCTTT
TRBJ1-5,.,TRBV15,.,CATSRGVGDNQPQHF,TGTGCCACCAGCCGGGGGGTAGGGGACAATCAGCCCCAGCATTTT
TRBJ2-1,.,TRBV2,TRBD2,CATPRGREWNEQFF,TGTGCCACCCCCCGAGGGAGGGAGTGGAATGAGCAGTTCTTC
TRBJ1-1,.,TRBV5-8,.,CASILDRNTEAFF,TGTGCCAGCATCCTGGACAGGAACACTGAAGCTTTCTTT
TRBJ2-1,.,TRBV27,TRBD2,CASSLRGGTRNEQFF,TGTGCCAGCAGTTTACGCGGGGGGACGCGAAATGAGCAGTTCTTC
TRBJ1-2,.,TRBV27,.,CASSRGGGGYTF,TGTGCCAGCAGCCGCGGTGGGGGGGGCTACACCTTC
TRBJ1-2,.,TRBV21-1,.,CASSPPRRIAYGYTF,TGTGCCAGCAGCCCCCCGAGGCGGATAGCCTATGGCTACACCTTC
TRBJ2-1,.,TRBV9,TRBD2,CASSVVSAGGNEQFF,TGTGCCAGCAGCGTAGTCTCAGCGGGAGGCAATGAGCAGTTCTTC
TRBJ1-1,.,TRBV19,TRBD1,CASSTTGVGAEAFF,TGTGCCAGTAGTACCACAGGGGTCGGCGCTGAAGCTTTCTTT
TRBJ1-1,.,TRBV27,TRBD1,CASSRQGLWYTEAFF,TGTGCCAGCAGCAGACAGGGGTTGTGGTACACTGAAGCTTTCTTT
TRBJ2-5,.,TRBV6-6,.,CASSSGAETQYF,TGTGCCAGCAGTTCTGGGGCTGAGACCCAGTACTTC
TRBJ1-2,.,TRBV5-1,TRBD1,CASSTDRVGYTF,TGCGCCAGCAGCACCGACAGGGTGGGCTACACCTTC
TRBJ2-5,.,TRBV20-1,TRBD2,CSASSGGAYETQYF,TGCAGTGCTAGTTCCGGGGGGGCCTATGAGACCCAGTACTTC
TRBJ1-2,once,TRBV5-1,.,CASSPSPGGRDGYTF,TGCGCCAGCAGCCCCAGCCCCGGGGGGCGGGATGGCTACACCTTC
TRBJ2-5,.,TRBV6-2/TRBV6-3,TRBD1,CASSYLTGETQYF,TGTGCCAGCAGTTACCTGACAGGGGAGACCCAGTACTTC
TRBJ1-4,.,TRBV4-1,.,CASSQGLTGSNEKLFF,TGCGCCAGCAGCCAAGGACTGACAGGTTCTAATGAAAAACTGTTTTTT
TRBJ1-2,.,TRBV11-2,TRBD1,CASSFTFRQGRGYTF,TGTGCCAGCAGCTTCACTTTTAGACAGGGGCGCGGCTACACCTTC
TRBJ2-3,.,TRBV5-4,TRBD1,CASSLWDSLTDTQYF,TGTGCCAGCAGCCTATGGGACAGCCTCACAGATACGCAGTATTTT
TRBJ1-1,.,TRBV7-2,.,CASSLDRVNTEAFF,TGTGCCAGCAGCTTAGACAGGGTCAACACTGAAGCTTTCTTT
TRBJ1-2,.,TRBV6-2/TRBV6-3,.,CASSLRTLSGYTF,TGTGCCAGCAGTCTGCGGACTTTATCCGGCTACACCTTC
TRBJ2-1,.,TRBV9,TRBD2,CASSPGAGQYNEQFF,TGTGCCAGCAGCCCCGGAGCGGGGCAATACAATGAGCAGTTCTTC
TRBJ2-1,few,TRBV5-1,.,CASSLSSHEQFF,TGCGCCAGCAGCTTGAGTAGCCATGAGCAGTTCTTC
TRBJ1-2,.,TRBV6-5,.,CASSLRGGEGYTF,TGTGCCAGCAGTTTACGGGGAGGAGAGGGCTACACCTTC
TRBJ2-7,.,TRBV11-2,TRBD2,CASSSRLAGTYEQYF,TGTGCCAGCAGTAGCAGACTAGCGGGTACCTACGAGCAGTACTTC
TRBJ1-5,.,TRBV5-1,.,CASSPLGGGNQPQHF,TGCGCCAGCAGCCCCCTCGGGGGGGGCAATCAGCCCCAGCATTTT
TRBJ1-6,.,TRBV6-5,.,CASREGLNSPLHF,TGTGCCAGCAGGGAGGGACTAAATTCACCCCTCCACTTT
TRBJ2-5,.,TRBV28,.,CASSRRPRETQYF,TGTGCCAGCAGTCGTCGACCCAGGGAGACCCAGTACTTC
TRBJ1-5,.,TRBV4-2,.,CASSQQGVGNQPQHF,TGTGCCAGCAGCCAACAAGGAGTTGGCAATCAGCCCCAGCATTTT
TRBJ2-1,.,TRBV5-6,TRBD2,CASSLLRTSGKDEQFF,TGTGCCAGCAGCTTGCTCCGGACTAGCGGGAAGGATGAGCAGTTCTTC